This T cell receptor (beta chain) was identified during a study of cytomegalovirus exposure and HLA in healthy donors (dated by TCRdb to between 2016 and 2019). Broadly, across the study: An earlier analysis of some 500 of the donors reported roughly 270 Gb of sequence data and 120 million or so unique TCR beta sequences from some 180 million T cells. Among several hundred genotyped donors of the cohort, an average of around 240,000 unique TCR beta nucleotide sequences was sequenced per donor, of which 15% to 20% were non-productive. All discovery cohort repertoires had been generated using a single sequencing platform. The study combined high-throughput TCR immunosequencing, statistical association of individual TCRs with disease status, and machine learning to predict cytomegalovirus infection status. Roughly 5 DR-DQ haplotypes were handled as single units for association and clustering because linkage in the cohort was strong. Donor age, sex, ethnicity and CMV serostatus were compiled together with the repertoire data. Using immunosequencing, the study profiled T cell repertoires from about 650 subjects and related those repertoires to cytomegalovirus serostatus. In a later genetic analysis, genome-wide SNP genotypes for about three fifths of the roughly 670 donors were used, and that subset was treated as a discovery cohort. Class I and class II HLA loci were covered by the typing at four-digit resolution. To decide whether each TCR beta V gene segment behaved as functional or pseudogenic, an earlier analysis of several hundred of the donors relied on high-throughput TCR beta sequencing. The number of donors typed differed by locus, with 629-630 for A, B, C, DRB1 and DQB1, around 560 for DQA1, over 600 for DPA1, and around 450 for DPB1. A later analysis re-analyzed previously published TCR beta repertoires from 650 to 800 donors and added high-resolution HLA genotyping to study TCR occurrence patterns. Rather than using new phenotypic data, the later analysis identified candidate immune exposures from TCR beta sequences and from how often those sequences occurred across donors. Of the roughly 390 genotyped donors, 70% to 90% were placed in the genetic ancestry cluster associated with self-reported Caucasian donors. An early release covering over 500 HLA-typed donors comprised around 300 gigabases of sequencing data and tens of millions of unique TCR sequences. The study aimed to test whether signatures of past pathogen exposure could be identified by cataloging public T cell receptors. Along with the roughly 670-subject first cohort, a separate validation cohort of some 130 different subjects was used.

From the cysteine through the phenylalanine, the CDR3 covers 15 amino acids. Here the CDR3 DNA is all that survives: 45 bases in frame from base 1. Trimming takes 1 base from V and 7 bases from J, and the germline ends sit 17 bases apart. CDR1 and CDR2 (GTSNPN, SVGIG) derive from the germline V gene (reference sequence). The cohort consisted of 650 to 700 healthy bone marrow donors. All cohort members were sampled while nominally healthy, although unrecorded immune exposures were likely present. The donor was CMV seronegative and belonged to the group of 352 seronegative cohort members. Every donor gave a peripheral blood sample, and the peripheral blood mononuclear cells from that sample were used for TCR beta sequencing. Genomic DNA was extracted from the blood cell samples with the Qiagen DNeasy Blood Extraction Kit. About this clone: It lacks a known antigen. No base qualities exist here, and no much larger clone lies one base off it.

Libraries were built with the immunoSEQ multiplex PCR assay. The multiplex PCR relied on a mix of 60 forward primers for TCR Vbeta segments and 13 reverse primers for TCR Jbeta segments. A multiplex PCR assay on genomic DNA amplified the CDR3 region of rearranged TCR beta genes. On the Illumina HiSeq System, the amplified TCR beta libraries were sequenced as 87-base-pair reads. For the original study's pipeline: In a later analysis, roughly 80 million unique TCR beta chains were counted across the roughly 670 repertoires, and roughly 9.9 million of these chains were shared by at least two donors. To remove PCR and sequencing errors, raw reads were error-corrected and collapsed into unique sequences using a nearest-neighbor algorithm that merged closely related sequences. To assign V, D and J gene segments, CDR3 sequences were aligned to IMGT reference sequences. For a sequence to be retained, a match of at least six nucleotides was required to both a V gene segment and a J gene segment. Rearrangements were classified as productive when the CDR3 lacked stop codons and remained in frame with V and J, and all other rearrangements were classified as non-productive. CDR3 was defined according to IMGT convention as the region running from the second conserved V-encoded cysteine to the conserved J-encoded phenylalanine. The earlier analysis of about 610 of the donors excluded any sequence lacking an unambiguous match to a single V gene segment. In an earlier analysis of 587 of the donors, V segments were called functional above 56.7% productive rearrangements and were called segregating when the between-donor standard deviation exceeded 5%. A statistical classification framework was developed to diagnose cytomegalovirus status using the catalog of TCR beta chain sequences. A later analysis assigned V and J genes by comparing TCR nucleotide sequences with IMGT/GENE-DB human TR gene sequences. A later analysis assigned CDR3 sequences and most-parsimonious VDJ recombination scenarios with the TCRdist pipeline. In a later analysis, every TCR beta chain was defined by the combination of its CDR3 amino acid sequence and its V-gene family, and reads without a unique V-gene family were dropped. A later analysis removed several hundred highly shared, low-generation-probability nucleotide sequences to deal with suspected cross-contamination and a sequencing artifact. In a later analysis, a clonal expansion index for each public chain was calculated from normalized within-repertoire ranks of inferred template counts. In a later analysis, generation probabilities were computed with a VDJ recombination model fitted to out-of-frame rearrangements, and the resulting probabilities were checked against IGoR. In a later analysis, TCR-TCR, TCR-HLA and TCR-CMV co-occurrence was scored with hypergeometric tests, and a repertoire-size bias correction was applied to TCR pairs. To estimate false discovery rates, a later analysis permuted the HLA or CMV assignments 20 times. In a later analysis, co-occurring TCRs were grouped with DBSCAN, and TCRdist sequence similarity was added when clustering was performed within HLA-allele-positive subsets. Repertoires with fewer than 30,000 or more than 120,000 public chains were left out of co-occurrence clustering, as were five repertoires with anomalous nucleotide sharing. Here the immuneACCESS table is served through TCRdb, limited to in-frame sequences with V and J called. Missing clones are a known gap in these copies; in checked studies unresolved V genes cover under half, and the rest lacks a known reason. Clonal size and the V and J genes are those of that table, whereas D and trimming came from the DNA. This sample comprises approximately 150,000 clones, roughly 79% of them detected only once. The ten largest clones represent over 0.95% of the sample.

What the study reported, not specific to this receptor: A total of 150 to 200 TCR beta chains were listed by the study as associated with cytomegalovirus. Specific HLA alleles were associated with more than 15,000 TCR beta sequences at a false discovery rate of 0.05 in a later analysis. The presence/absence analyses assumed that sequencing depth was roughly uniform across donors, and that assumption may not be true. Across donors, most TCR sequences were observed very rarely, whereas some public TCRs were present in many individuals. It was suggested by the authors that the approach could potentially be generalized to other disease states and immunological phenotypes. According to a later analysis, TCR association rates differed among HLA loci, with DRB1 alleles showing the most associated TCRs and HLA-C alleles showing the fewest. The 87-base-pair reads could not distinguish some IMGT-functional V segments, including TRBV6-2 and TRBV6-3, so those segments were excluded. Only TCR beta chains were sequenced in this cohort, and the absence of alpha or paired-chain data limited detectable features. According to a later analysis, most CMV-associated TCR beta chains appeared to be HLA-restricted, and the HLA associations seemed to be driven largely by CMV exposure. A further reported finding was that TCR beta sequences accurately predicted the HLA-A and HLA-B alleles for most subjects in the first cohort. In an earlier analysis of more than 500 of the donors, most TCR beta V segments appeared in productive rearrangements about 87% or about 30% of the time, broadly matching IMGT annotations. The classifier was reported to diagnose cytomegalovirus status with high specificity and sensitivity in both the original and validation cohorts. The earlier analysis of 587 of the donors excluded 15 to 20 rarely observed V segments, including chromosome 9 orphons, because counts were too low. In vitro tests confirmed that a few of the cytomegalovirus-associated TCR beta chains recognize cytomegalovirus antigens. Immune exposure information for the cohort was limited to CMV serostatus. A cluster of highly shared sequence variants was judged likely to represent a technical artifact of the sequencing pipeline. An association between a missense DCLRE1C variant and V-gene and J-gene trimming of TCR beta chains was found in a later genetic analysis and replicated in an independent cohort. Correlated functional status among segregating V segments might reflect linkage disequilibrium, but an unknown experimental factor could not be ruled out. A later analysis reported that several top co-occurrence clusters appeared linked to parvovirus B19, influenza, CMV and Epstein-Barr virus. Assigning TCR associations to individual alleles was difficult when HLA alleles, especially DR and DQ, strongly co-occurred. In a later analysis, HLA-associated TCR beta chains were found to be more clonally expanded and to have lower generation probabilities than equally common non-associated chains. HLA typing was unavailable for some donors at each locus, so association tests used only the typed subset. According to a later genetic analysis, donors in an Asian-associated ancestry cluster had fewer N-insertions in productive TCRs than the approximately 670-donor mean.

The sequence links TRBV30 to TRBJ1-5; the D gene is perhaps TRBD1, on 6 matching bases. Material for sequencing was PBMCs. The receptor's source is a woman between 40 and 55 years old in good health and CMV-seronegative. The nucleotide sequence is TGTGCCTGGAGTGCTGGACAGTCTTCGGGGCAGCCCCAGCATTTT. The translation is CAWSAGQSSGQPQHF.